This TCR beta chain was identified in a study of blood T cell repertoires in COVID-19. Study at large: PBMCs, B-cell-depleted T cells, or T cells provided the cDNA or gDNA that made up the material.

Germline CDR1 and CDR2: MNHNY and SVGAGI (reference sequence). Trimming pared 2 bases from V and 0 bases from J, leaving 10 bases between. CDR3 length: 15 amino acids. Original handling: Estimates of nucleated cell counts were drawn from the amplification of reference gene primers. Produced via immunoSEQ multiplex PCR; TCRdb's table is partial and in-frame only. V and J calls and clone size are given by that table; D and trimming were obtained from the DNA. The sample records hundreds of thousands of clones, approximately 83% being singletons. Sequencing was performed on peripheral blood. This sequence was found in a man older than 75 with acute or convalescent COVID-19. This chain uses TRBV6-6 with TRBJ1-1; TRBD1 might be the D (6 bases). CDR3 region: CASSYNRQVNTEAFF. For the CDR3, the DNA is TGTGCCAGCAGTTACAATAGACAGGTGAACACTGAAGCTTTCTTT.